This T cell receptor (beta chain) was profiled in a study of CD8 T cells in ankylosing spondylitis. Many counts were recorded for this clonotype. TCRdb redid the calling of the 5' RACE reads with MiXCR, one entry per CDR3 protein. Of about 340,000 distinct CDR3 sequences listed, roughly 14% are singletons. CDR1 SGHKS and CDR2 YYEKEE come from the germline V gene (reference sequence). Deletions cut 4 bases from V and 6 bases from J, with 16 bases between. The CDR3 is 14 residues long. The genes are TRBV5-5 and TRBJ1-2; a weak D match, TRBD1 (5 bases). The source is a male donor with ankylosing spondylitis or in good health (not recorded which). The material sequenced was blood, either unsorted or a sorted T cell fraction (not recorded which). CDR3 coding DNA: TGTGCCAGCAGCCGCGGCGGGGGTACGGATGGCTACACCTTC. Its translation: CASSRGGGTDGYTF.